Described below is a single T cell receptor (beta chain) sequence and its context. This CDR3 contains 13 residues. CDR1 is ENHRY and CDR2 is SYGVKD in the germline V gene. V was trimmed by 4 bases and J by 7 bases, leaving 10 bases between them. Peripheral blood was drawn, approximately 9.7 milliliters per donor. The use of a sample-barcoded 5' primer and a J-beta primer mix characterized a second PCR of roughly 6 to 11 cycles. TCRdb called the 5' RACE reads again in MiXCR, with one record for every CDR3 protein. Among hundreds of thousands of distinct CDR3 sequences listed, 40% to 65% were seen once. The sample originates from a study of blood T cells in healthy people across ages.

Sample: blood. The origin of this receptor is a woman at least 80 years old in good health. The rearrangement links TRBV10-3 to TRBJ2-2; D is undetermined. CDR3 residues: CAISVGESGELFF. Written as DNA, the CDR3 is TGTGCCATCAGTGTAGGAGAAAGCGGGGAGCTGTTTTTT.